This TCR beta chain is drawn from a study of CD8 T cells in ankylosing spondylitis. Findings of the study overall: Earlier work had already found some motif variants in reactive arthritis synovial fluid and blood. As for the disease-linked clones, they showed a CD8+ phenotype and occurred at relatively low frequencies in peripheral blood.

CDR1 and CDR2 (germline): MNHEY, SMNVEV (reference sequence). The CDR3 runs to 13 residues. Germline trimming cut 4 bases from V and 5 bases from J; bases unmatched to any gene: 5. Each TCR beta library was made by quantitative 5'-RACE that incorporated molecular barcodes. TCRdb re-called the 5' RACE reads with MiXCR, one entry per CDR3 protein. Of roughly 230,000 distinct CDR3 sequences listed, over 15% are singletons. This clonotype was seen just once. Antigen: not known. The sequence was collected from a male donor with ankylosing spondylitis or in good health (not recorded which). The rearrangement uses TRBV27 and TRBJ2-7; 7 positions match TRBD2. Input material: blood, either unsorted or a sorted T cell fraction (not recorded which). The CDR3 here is CASSWGGTDEQYF. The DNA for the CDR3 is TGTGCCAGCAGTTGGGGGGGGACCGACGAGCAGTACTTC.